Reported below is one T cell receptor beta chain. This clonotype was observed a few times. Its antigen is not yet known. Nothing much larger sits one base from this clone, and base qualities are not available. This sample is part of a study of CD8 T cells in ankylosing spondylitis (dated by TCRdb to between 2016 and 2019). Notes on the research overall: The study set out to find disease-linked TCR variants by profiling T cell receptor beta repertoires in ankylosing spondylitis patients and healthy donors. Peripheral blood samples were taken, and synovial fluid was additionally collected from ankylosing spondylitis patients. The full study cohort comprised around 25 ankylosing spondylitis patients and some 110 healthy donors. The paper's findings and limits, for the study overall: A CD8+ phenotype was shown by the disease-linked clones, which were found at relatively low frequencies in peripheral blood. According to the report, matched synovial fluid samples from ankylosing spondylitis patients were significantly enriched for the disease-linked clones. Blood from ankylosing spondylitis patients appeared to be characterized by a TCR beta motif made up of under 10 highly homologous amino acid variants. Some of the motif variants had been reported before in the synovial fluid and blood of reactive arthritis patients, a finding that suggests common disease-initiation mechanisms.

Sequencing relied on an Illumina HiSeq 2500. Quantitative 5'-RACE with molecular barcodes was used to prepare TCR beta libraries. The original methods were these. A new computational method based on a probabilistic model of VDJ rearrangement was used to identify disease-linked TCR variants. TCRdb reprocessed the public reads (quality trimming at Q25 with fastp, clone calling with MiXCR) and kept in-frame beta chains. Rows merge per CDR3 protein into single entries with the most common DNA and genes. The authors' filters were not applied to this entry. This sample gives approximately 300,000 distinct CDR3 sequences in total; about 19% of them show up just once. Roughly 7.4% of the sample is held by the ten biggest clonotypes. V and J lose 5 bases and 3 bases, and a span of 22 bases separates them. The CDR3 contains 17 residues, cysteine and phenylalanine counted. Here the CDR3 DNA is all that survives: 51 bases in frame from base 1. Based on the germline V gene, the CDR1 and CDR2 sequences are MDHEN and SYDVKM.

The rearranged chain carries TRBV28 and TRBJ1-1; the D gene is perhaps TRBD1, on 5 matching bases. The TCR was taken from a male donor with ankylosing spondylitis or in good health (not recorded which). The material sequenced was blood, either unsorted or a sorted T cell fraction (not recorded which). The DNA is TGTGCCAGCAGTCCGCCTCTCGGGGTTGAGGGGTACACTGAAGCTTTCTTT. Translated, it reads CASSPPLGVEGYTEAFF.